This T cell receptor beta chain was sequenced during a study of CD8 T cells in Susac syndrome. Isolation of CD8+ and CD4+ T cells was performed negatively, whereas enrichment of TEMRA cells was done by FACS. A quantity of roughly 0.5 to 1 ug RNA underwent reverse transcription using random hexamers. One entry per CDR3 protein results from TCRdb running MiXCR on the immunoSEQ multiplex PCR reads. The sample lists 150,000 to 180,000 distinct CDR3 sequences, just under 95% occurring once. Germline values: CDR1 SNHLY, CDR2 FYNNEI. Trimming cost V 3 bases and J 7 bases, with 15 bases left between them. This CDR3 has 14 residues.

The TCR originated in a human donor with multiple sclerosis. The V gene is TRBV2, the J gene TRBJ1-2; perhaps TRBD1 as D (6 bases). Sequenced input: CD8+ T cells from PBMCs. The CDR3 DNA follows: TGTGCCAGCAGTGACAGGGGCCATGTGCCTGGCTACACCTTC. It yields the protein CASSDRGHVPGYTF.